The 29 T cell receptor beta chains given below trace back to one sample, sequenced in a study of beta chain features in type 1 diabetes. Expressed TCRB transcripts were sequenced because the isolated RNA had all been reverse transcribed beforehand. Sequencing used immunoSEQ multiplex PCR; TCRdb keeps in-frame clones, though not all of them. The sample lists around 500,000 clones; about an eighth were seen once. Sequenced: naive CD4+ T cells from blood. The receptor source for this set is a woman between 18 and 29 years old in good health.

The V gene is TRBV18, the J gene TRBJ2-2; no reliable D call. Germline V gives CDR1 KGHSH, CDR2 LQKENI. V was pared by 3 bases and J by 6 bases, with 5 bases between. This CDR3 is 12 amino acids long. The CDR3 protein is CASSPQAGELFF. In DNA form, the CDR3 reads TGTGCCAGCTCACCGCAGGCCGGGGAGCTGTTTTTT.

This clone has a handful of counts. The gene calls are TRBV2 and TRBJ1-1, with TRBD1 matching 8 bases. V trimming: 6 bases; J trimming: 0 bases; junction bases outside the gene matches: 9. CDR1 is SNHLY and CDR2 is FYNNEI in the germline V gene. The CDR3 extends over 16 amino acids. CDR3 protein: CASRQGAVIMNTEAFF. In DNA, the CDR3 is TGTGCCAGCAGGCAGGGGGCTGTGATCATGAACACTGAAGCTTTCTTT.

There are a few counts of this clone. The chain couples TRBV13 to TRBJ2-7; 8 bases match TRBD1. The V and J ends lost 1 base and 5 bases, in that order; junction bases with no gene match: 7. This CDR3 is 15 amino acids long. Germline CDR1 is PRHDT and CDR2 is FYEKMQ (reference sequence). CDR3: CASSLVQGAVHEQYF. DNA for the CDR3: TGTGCCAGCAGCTTAGTGCAGGGGGCAGTGCACGAGCAGTACTTC. Variable domain in full (rest from reference TRBV13 and TRBJ2-7): AAGVIQSPRHLIKEKRETATLKCYPIPRHDTVYWYQQGPGQDPQFLISFYEKMQSDKGSIPDRFSAQQFSDYHSELNMSSLELGDSALYFCASSLVQGAVHEQYFGPGTRLTVT.

As to this clone: Other DNA sequences from this sample encode an identical CDR3 as well. V is TRBV5-1 and J is TRBJ2-5; 8 bases are a match to TRBD2. The CDR3 consists of 14 residues. Trimming cost V 1 base and J 2 bases; bases outside gene matches: 1. Germline CDR1 reads SGHRS; CDR2 reads YFSETQ. The CDR3 loop reads CASSLTSGQETQYF. In DNA, the CDR3 is TGCGCCAGCAGCTTGACTAGCGGACAAGAGACCCAGTACTTC.

This clone turned up a few times. The gene calls are TRBV20-1 and TRBJ1-4, with D hard to call. V was trimmed by 3 bases and J by 6 bases, leaving 5 bases between them. This CDR3 has 11 amino acids. Germline V gene lookup returns CDR1 DFQATT and CDR2 SNEGSKA (reference sequence). The CDR3 DNA sequence: TGCAGTGCTAGGGCGGATGAAAAACTGTTTTTT. It encodes CSARADEKLFF.

This chain links TRBV19 with TRBJ1-6; 8 nucleotides agree with TRBD1. Germline V gene data show CDR1 as LNHDA and CDR2 as SQIVND (reference sequence). Trimming cost V 4 bases and J 7 bases; bases outside gene matches: 6. The length of the CDR3 is 15 residues. The CDR3 region has the DNA TGTGCCAGTAGTACAGACAGGGGAACAAATTCACCCCTCCACTTT. It codes for CASSTDRGTNSPLHF.

The chain employs TRBV18 and TRBJ2-1, with a possible D match to TRBD2 (5 bases). The germline CDR1 and CDR2 sequences are KGHSH and LQKENI. CDR3 length equals 11 residues. V dropped 4 bases and J dropped 9 bases, with 7 bases sitting between them. This CDR3 reads CASSQGGEQFF. The CDR3 DNA reads TGTGCCAGCTCACAAGGAGGTGAGCAGTTCTTC.

For the CDR3, the DNA is TGTGCCAGCAGTGCCGGGACAGGGAACTCTGGGGCCAACGTCCTGACTTTC. It translates to CASSAGTGNSGANVLTF. The rearrangement links TRBV2 to TRBJ2-6; 9 bases match TRBD1. The germline gives CDR1 SNHLY, CDR2 FYNNEI. J gave up 0 bases and V 4 bases, and 4 bases lay outside the gene matches. CDR3 length equals 17 residues.

Only a few counts were recorded for this clone. This chain uses TRBV9 with TRBJ1-6, with D hard to call. V gave up 0 bases and J gave up 8 bases, with 9 bases separating them. The CDR3 has 14 amino acids. Looked up from germline, CDR1 is SGDLS and CDR2 is YYNGEE. CDR3 nucleotide sequence: TGTGCCAGCAGCGTAGTACCAGTTGATTCACCCCTCCACTTT. The encoded protein is CASSVVPVDSPLHF.

The gene calls are TRBV30 and TRBJ1-1, with no clear D. Deletions cut 0 bases from V and 11 bases from J, with 16 bases between. The CDR3 extends over 13 amino acids. The germline V gene has CDR1 GTSNPN and CDR2 SVGIG (reference sequence). CDR3 bases: TGTGCCTGGAGTGTCGCCTCCGGGAGTAAGGCTTTCTTT. It yields the protein CAWSVASGSKAFF.

This clone has just a few counts. The V gene is TRBV28, the J gene TRBJ1-1; D not certain. The V end was cut by 2 bases, the J end by 0 bases, with 10 bases between. This CDR3 is built from 15 residues. Germline CDR1 is MDHEN and CDR2 is SYDVKM. CDR3 nucleotides: TGTGCCAGCAGTTTACTTAGTCCGATGAACACTGAAGCTTTCTTT. It encodes CASSLLSPMNTEAFF.

The chain is built from TRBV27 and TRBJ2-7, with a possible D match to TRBD2 (6 bases). The CDR3 covers 15 residues. Trimming shortened V by 5 bases and J by 0 bases, and 14 bases separated the two germline ends. From germline, CDR1 is MNHEY and CDR2 SMNVEV (reference sequence). CDR3 sequence: CASSRSLGSSYEQYF. In DNA form, the CDR3 reads TGTGCCAGCAGTCGTTCGCTCGGGAGCTCCTACGAGCAGTACTTC.

The rearrangement joins TRBV18 to TRBJ2-7; TRBD1 agrees at 9 bases. The germline CDR1 and CDR2 sequences are KGHSH and LQKENI. This CDR3 region has 13 residues. The V gene end was trimmed by 4 bases and the J gene end by 6 bases; junction bases not matched to a gene: 4. The CDR3 reads CASSLTDRGEQYV. The CDR3 DNA sequence: TGTGCCAGCTCACTTACGGACAGGGGCGAGCAGTACGTC.

The chain uses TRBV19 and TRBJ2-3, with 8 bases lining up with TRBD1. The germline V gene encodes CDR1 LNHDA and CDR2 SQIVND (reference sequence). V was clipped by 3 bases and J by 5 bases; unmatched bases: 4. The CDR3 is 14 amino acids. This CDR3 reads CASSIPDRGDTQYF. CDR3 bases: TGTGCCAGTAGTATCCCTGACAGGGGAGATACGCAGTATTTT.

The chain links TRBV4-2 to TRBJ2-1; 9 positions match TRBD2. CDR3 length equals 18 residues. V trimming: 3 bases; J trimming: 1 base; junction bases outside the gene matches: 10. Germline V lookup: CDR1 LGHNA, CDR2 YNFKEQ. CDR3 coding DNA: TGTGCCAGCAGCCAGAACCTCGGAAGCGGGGGGTCCTACAATGAGCAGTTCTTC. Translated: CASSQNLGSGGSYNEQFF.

In DNA form, the CDR3 reads TGCGCCAGCAGCTCACAGGCGCGGTCCTACAATGAGCAGTTCTTC. Translating gives CASSSQARSYNEQFF. The chain couples TRBV5-1 to TRBJ2-1; perhaps TRBD1 as D (5 bases). The CDR3 is 15 residues long. V lost 3 bases and J lost 1, with 11 bases in between. Germline CDR1 and CDR2: SGHRS and YFSETQ.

This chain links TRBV29-1 with TRBJ2-1, with D hard to call. Germline V gene data show CDR1 as SQVTM and CDR2 as ANQGSEA. CDR3 length: 11 amino acids. V lost 2 bases and J lost 9, with 8 bases in between. CDR3 sequence reads: CSVEPLSEQFF. The CDR3 DNA reads TGCAGCGTTGAACCTCTGAGTGAGCAGTTCTTC.

This sequence joins TRBV29-1 and TRBJ2-3, with TRBD1 identical over 8 bases. The length of the CDR3 is 15 residues. Germline CDR1 is SQVTM and CDR2 is ANQGSEA. The V segment lost 5 bases and the J segment 0 bases; nucleotides outside the gene matches: 7. This CDR3 reads CSVMGDRGSTDTQYF. The CDR3 coding sequence is TGCAGCGTTATGGGAGACAGGGGCAGCACAGATACGCAGTATTTT.

This clone came up a few times. The chain joins TRBV29-1 to TRBJ1-5; D uncertain. The CDR3 extends over 13 amino acids. V was pared by 4 bases and J by 5 bases, with 12 bases between. Germline CDR1 SQVTM, CDR2 ANQGSEA. The CDR3 sequence: CSVALTSDQPQHF. In DNA, the CDR3 is TGCAGCGTTGCGTTGACTAGTGATCAGCCCCAGCATTTT.

A few counts support this clone. The CDR3 DNA reads TGTGCCAGCAGTGGGCTAGACCAAGAGACCCAGTACTTC. It is translated as CASSGLDQETQYF. The chain recombines TRBV25-1 with TRBJ2-7; D uncertain. The end of the DNA aligns better with TRBJ2-5, so the J call may be wrong. CDR3 length: 13 residues. CDR1 and CDR2 from the germline V gene are MGHDK and SYGVNS.

The chain employs TRBV9 and TRBJ2-3; D unresolved. This CDR3 has 15 residues. V dropped 0 bases and J dropped 4 bases, with 12 bases sitting between them. In germline, CDR1 is SGDLS, CDR2 YYNGEE. The CDR3 is CASSVGATTADTQYF. CDR3 sequence (DNA): TGTGCCAGCAGCGTAGGGGCGACAACCGCAGATACGCAGTATTTT.

There are a few counts of this clone. The chain links TRBV15 to TRBJ2-5, with 12 bases that match TRBD2. The germline CDR1 and CDR2 sequences are LNHNV and YYDKDF (reference sequence). Trimming took 0 bases from V and 4 from J; bases not matched to a gene: 18. CDR3 length: 21 amino acids. The CDR3 coding sequence is TGTGCCACCAGCAGAGATCGGGGACTAGCGGGCGTCGTGGATTTTGTAGAGACCCAGTACTTC. It specifies CATSRDRGLAGVVDFVETQYF. The full variable domain, completed using reference TRBV15 and TRBJ2-5, is DAMVIQNPRYQVTQFGKPVTLSCSQTLNHNVMYWYQQKSSQAPKLLFHYYDKDFNNEADTPDNFQSRRPNTSFCFLDIRSPGLGDTAMYLCATSRDRGLAGVVDFVETQYFGPGTRLLVL.

The rearrangement joins TRBV5-5 to TRBJ2-1; 9 bases agree with TRBD1. Germline values: CDR1 SGHKS, CDR2 YYEKEE (reference sequence). The J segment lost 4 bases and the V segment lost 4 bases, leaving 9 bases of the junction unmatched. The CDR3 length is 16 residues. The CDR3 nucleotides are TGTGCCAGCAGCCCCGTGTACAGGGGGCCTTACAATGAGCAGTTCTTC. Residues: CASSPVYRGPYNEQFF. Looking up the rest from reference TRBV5-5 and TRBJ2-1 gives the full variable domain: DAGVTQSPTHLIKTRGQQVTLRCSPISGHKSVSWYQQVLGQGPQFIFQYYEKEERGRGNFPDRFSARQFPNYSSELNVNALLLGDSALYLCASSPVYRGPYNEQFFGPGTRLTVL.

This chain links TRBV5-6 with TRBJ2-7, with D uncertain. Trimming removed 5 bases at V and 2 bases at J, with 17 bases between. CDR1 and CDR2 (germline): SGHDT, YYEEEE. The CDR3 covers 15 residues. The CDR3 reads CASSYPQTSAYEQYF. The CDR3 nucleotides are TGTGCCAGCAGTTACCCTCAAACCAGCGCCTACGAGCAGTACTTC.

The chain combines TRBV7-2 with TRBJ2-1, with 11 bases that match TRBD2. The germline gives CDR1 SGHTA, CDR2 FQGNSA. CDR3 size: 16 residues. Trimming at V came to 8 bases and at J to 1 base, leaving 7 bases not matched to a gene. CDR3 DNA: TGTGCCAGCCGTAGCGGGAGGGCCGCATCCTACAATGAGCAGTTCTTC. The encoded protein is CASRSGRAASYNEQFF.

This clone was detected only a few times. CDR3: CASSSQGTGVEKLFF. In DNA form, the CDR3 reads TGTGCCAGCAGCTCTCAGGGGACAGGCGTTGAAAAACTGTTTTTT. The rearrangement links TRBV13 to TRBJ1-4; TRBD1 aligns across 8 bases. Germline loops: CDR1 PRHDT, CDR2 FYEKMQ (reference sequence). Losses at the gene ends were 4 bases for V and 7 bases for J; bases not matched to a gene: 8. There are 15 residues in the CDR3. Drawing the rest from reference TRBV13 and TRBJ1-4, the complete variable domain is AAGVIQSPRHLIKEKRETATLKCYPIPRHDTVYWYQQGPGQDPQFLISFYEKMQSDKGSIPDRFSAQQFSDYHSELNMSSLELGDSALYFCASSSQGTGVEKLFFGSGTQLSVL.

This rearrangement joins TRBV5-8 to TRBJ2-1; D is unresolved. The V end was cut by 1 base, the J end by 9 bases, with 17 bases between. Per the germline V gene, CDR1 is SGHTS and CDR2 is YDEGEE. CDR3 size: 15 residues. For the CDR3, the DNA is TGTGCCAGCAGCTTGAGGATTGGAACGCTCAGTGAGCAGTTCTTC. The encoded protein is CASSLRIGTLSEQFF.

In its sample, this clone was seen a few times. The chain recombines TRBV14 with TRBJ1-1, with 7 bases matching TRBD1. V was clipped by 4 bases and J by 0 bases; unmatched bases: 8. This CDR3 has 16 amino acids. Looked up from germline, CDR1 is SGHDN and CDR2 is FVKESK. The CDR3 nucleotides are TGTGCCAGCAGCCCTGGGACAGTCAACATGAACACTGAAGCTTTCTTT. It is translated as CASSPGTVNMNTEAFF.

V usage is TRBV7-8 and J usage is TRBJ2-7; tentative D call: TRBD1 (6 bases). The CDR3 has 15 residues. Trimming pared 5 bases from V and 2 bases from J, leaving 16 bases between. CDR1 is SGHVS and CDR2 is FQNEAQ in the germline V gene. The CDR3 DNA reads as TGTGCCAGCAGCATTACGGACAGCCCTACCTACGAGCAGTACGTC. This sequence encodes CASSITDSPTYEQYV.